This T cell receptor beta chain was observed in a study of T-cell reconstitution after alpha-beta-depleted transplantation in children. During its preparation, the TCRbeta library received unique molecular identifiers. TCRdb re-called the PCR reads through MiXCR, storing one row per CDR3 protein. The data show about 500,000 distinct CDR3 sequences, approximately 30% seen once. Sequenced material: PBMCs from the stem cell graft donor, taken from the stem cell graft. This clonotype was obtained from a human donor who donated a stem cell graft to a child with aplastic anemia.

The CDR3 here is CSVTDRSGANVLTF. CDR3 in DNA: TGCAGCGTTACTGACAGGTCTGGGGCCAACGTCCTGACTTTC. The chain has TRBV29-1 and TRBJ2-6; maybe TRBD1 (6 bases). The CDR3 has 14 residues. Per germline, CDR1 SQVTM and CDR2 ANQGSEA. V was clipped by 5 bases and J by 1 base, with 9 bases between them.